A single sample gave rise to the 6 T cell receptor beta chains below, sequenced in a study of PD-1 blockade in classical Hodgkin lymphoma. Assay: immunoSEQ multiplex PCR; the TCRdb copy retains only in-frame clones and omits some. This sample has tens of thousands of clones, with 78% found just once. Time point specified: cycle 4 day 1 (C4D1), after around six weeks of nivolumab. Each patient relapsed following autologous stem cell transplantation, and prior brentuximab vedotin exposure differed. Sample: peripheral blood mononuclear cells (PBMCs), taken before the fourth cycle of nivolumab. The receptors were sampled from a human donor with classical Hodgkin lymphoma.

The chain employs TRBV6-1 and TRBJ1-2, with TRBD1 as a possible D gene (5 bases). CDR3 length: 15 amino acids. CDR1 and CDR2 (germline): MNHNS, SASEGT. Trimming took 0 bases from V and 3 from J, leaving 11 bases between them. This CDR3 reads CASSEALRAHYGYTF. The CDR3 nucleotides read TGTGCCAGCAGTGAAGCGCTCAGGGCACACTATGGCTACACCTTC.

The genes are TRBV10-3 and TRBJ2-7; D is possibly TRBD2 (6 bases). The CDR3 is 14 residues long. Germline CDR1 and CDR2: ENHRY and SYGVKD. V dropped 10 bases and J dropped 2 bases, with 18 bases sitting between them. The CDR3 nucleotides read TGTGCCACCGCCGGGGGTAGCGGTGCCTACGAGCAGTACTTC. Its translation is CATAGGSGAYEQYF.

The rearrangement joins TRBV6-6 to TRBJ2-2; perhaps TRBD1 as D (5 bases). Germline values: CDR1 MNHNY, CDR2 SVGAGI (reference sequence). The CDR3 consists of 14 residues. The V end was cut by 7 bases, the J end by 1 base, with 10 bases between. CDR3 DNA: TGTGCCAGCACACAGGCTTGGAACACCGGGGAGCTGTTTTTT. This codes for CASTQAWNTGELFF.

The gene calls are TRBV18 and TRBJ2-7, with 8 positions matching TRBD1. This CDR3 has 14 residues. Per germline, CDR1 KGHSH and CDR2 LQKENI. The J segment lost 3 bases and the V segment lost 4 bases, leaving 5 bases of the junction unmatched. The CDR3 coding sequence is TGTGCCAGCTCACTTACCGGGACAGGCTACGAGCAGTACTTC. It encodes CASSLTGTGYEQYF.

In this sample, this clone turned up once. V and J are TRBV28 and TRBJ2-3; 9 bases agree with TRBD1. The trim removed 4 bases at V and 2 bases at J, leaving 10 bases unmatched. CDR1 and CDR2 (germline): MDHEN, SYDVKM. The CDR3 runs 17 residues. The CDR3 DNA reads TGTGCCAGCAGTTCACCCGGGACAGGGCAAAACACAGATACGCAGTATTTT. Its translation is CASSSPGTGQNTDTQYF.

The CDR3 here is CASSGRGGVDAFF. In DNA form, the CDR3 reads TGTGCCAGCAGTGGTCGGGGAGGGGTAGATGCTTTCTTT. This rearrangement joins TRBV25-1 to TRBJ1-1; tentative D call: TRBD1 (5 bases). The germline CDR1 and CDR2 sequences are MGHDK and SYGVNS. V shed 4 bases and J shed 11 bases, with 17 bases lying between them. The CDR3 consists of 13 residues.